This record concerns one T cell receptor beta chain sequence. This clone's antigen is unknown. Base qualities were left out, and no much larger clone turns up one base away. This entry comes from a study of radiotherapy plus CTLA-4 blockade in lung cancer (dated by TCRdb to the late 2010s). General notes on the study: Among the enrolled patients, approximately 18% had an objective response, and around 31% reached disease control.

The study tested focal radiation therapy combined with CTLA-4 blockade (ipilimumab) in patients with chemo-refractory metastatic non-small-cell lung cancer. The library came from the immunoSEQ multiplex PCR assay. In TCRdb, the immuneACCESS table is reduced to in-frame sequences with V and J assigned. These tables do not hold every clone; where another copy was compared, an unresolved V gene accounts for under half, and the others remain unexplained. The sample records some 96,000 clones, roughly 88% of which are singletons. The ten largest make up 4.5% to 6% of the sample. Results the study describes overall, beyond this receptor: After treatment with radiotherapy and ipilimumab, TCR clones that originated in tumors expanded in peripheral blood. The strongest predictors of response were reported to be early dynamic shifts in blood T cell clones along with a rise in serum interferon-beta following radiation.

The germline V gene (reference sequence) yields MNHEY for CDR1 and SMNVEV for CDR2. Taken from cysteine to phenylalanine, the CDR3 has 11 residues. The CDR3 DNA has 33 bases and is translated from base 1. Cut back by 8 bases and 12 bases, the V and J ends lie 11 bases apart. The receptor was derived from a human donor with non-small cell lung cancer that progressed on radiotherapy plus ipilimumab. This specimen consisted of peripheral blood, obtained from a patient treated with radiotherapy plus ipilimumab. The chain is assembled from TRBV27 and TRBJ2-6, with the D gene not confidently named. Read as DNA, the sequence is TGTGCCAGCTATTCCGGTAGCGTCCTGACTTTC. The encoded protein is CASYSGSVLTF.